This TCR beta chain appears in the sequencing data of a study of identical twins. General study findings and limits: Fewer insertions were carried by abundant cord blood beta clonotypes, but none was seen in memory repertoires.

This clonotype turned up a few times. Antigen: not known. In every case, the donor was a healthy Caucasian. Trimming left V 6 bases short and J 0 bases short, with 9 bases between. The CDR3 is 15 residues long. In germline, CDR1 is MNHNS, CDR2 SASEGT. TCRdb used MiXCR to reprocess the 5' RACE reads, holding one entry per CDR3 protein. The sample consists of about 530,000 distinct CDR3 sequences, around 24% of them appearing once. These data were also filed under a second study, of yellow fever vaccine responses in identical twins. That paper states: On the reported evidence, twins' vaccine T cell responses seemed partly convergent and partly personalized.

Input material: CD4+ T cells sorted from blood. This chain links TRBV6-1 with TRBJ2-6, with D hard to call. This TCR was recovered from a woman between 18 and 30 years old in good health. CDR3 sequence (DNA): TGTGCCAGCAGGACCCAGGCCTCTGGGGCCAACGTCCTGACTTTC. Residues: CASRTQASGANVLTF.